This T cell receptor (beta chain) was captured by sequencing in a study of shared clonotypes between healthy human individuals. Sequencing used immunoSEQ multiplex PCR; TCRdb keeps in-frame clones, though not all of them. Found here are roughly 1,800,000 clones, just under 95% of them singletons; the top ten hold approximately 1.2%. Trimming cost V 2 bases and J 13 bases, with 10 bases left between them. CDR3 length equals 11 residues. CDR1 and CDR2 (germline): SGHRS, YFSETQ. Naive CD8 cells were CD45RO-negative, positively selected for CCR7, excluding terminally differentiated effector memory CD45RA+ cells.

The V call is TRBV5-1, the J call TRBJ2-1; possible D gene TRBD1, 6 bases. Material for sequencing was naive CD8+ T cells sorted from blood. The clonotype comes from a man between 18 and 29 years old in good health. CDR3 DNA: TGCGCCAGCAGCTTACAGGGATACCAGTTCTTC. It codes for CASSLQGYQFF.